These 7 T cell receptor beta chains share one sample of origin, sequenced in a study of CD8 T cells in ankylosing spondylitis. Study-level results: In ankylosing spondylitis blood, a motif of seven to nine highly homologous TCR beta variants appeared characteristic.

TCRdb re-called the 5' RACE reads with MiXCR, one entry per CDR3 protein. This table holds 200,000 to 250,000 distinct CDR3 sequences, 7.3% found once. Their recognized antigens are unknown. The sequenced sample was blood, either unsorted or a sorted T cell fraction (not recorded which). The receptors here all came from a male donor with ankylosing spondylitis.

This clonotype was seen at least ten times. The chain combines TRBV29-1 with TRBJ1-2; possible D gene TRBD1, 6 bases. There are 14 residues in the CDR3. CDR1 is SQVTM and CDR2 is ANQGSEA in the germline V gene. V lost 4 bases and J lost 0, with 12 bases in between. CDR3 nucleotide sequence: TGCAGCGTTGGGGCACAGGGAACTAACTATGGCTACACCTTC. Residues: CSVGAQGTNYGYTF.

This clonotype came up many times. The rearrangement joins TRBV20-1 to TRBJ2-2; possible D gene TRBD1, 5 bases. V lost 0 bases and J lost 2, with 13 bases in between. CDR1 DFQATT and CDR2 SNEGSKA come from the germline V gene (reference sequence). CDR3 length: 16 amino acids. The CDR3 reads CSARDRVQVNTGELFF. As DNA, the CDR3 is TGCAGTGCTAGAGACAGGGTACAAGTTAACACCGGGGAGCTGTTTTTT.

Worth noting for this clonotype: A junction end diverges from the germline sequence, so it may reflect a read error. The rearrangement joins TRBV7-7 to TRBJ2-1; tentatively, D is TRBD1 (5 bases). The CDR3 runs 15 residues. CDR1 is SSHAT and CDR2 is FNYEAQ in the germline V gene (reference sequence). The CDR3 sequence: CASSLSDTVYNEQFF. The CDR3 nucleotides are TGTGCTAGCAGCTTATCGGACACTGTATACAATGAGCAGTTCTTC.

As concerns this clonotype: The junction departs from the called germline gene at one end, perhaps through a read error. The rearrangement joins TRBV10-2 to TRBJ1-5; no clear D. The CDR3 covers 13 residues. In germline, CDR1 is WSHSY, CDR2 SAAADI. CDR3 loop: CPSSGVSNQPQHF. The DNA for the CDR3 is TGCCCCAGCAGTGGAGTTAGCAATCAGCCCCAGCATTTT.

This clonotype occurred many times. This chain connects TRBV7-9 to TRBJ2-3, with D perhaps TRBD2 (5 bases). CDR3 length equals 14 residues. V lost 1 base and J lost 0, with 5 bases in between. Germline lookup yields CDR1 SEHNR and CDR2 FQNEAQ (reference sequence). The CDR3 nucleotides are TGTGCCAGCAGCTTAGGGGAGAGCACAGATACGCAGTATTTT. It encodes CASSLGESTDTQYF.

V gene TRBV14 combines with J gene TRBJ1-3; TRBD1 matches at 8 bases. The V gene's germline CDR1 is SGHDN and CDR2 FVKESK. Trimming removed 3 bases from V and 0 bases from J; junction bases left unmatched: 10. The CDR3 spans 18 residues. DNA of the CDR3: TGTGCCAGCAGCCATCTATTTGCCGGACAGGGCTCTGGAAACACCATATATTTT. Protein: CASSHLFAGQGSGNTIYF. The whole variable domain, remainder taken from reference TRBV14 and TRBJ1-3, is EAGVTQFPSHSVIEKGQTVTLRCDPISGHDNLYWYRRVMGKEIKFLLHFVKESKQDESGMPNNRFLAERTGGTYSTLKVQPAELEDSGVYFCASSHLFAGQGSGNTIYFGEGSWLTVV.

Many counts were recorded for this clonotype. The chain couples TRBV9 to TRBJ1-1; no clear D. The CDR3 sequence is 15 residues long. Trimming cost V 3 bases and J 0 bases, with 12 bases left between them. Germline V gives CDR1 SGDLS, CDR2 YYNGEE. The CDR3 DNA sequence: TGTGCCAGCAGCGCGGACTTATCCATGAACACTGAAGCTTTCTTT. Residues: CASSADLSMNTEAFF.